Each of the 19 T cell receptor beta chains below was sequenced from the same sample in a study of memory CD4+ T cells and cytomegalovirus serostatus. Profiling relied on immunoSEQ multiplex PCR, and the TCRdb table lists in-frame clones only, not all of them. The sample contains 46,000 or so clones, around four fifths of which appear only once. Single viable CD3+CD4+CD8-CD45RO+ cells were sorted as the memory CD4+ T cells. The specimen sequenced was memory CD4+ T cells from blood. The receptor source for this set is an adult in good health and CMV-seronegative.

This clone showed up just a few times. The chain employs TRBV19 and TRBJ1-3; no clear D gene. V gave up 2 bases and J gave up 0 bases, with 8 bases separating them. The CDR3 contains 15 residues. CDR1 is LNHDA and CDR2 is SQIVND in the germline V gene (reference sequence). CDR3 DNA: TGTGCCAGTAGTATAAATGGGGACTCTGGAAACACCATATATTTT. Translated: CASSINGDSGNTIYF.

The chain combines TRBV19 with TRBJ2-4, with 11 positions matching TRBD1. The CDR3 spans 17 residues. CDR1 is LNHDA and CDR2 is SQIVND in the germline V gene (reference sequence). With V trimmed by 6 bases and J by 6 bases, 13 bases remained unmatched. The CDR3 DNA follows: TGTGCCAGTAGCCGGGGTGGACAGGGGGCTTCTGGAAACATTCAGTACTTC. This codes for CASSRGGQGASGNIQYF. The entire variable domain, with the rest obtained from reference TRBV19 and TRBJ2-4, is as follows: DGGITQSPKYLFRKEGQNVTLSCEQNLNHDAMYWYRQDPGQGLRLIYYSQIVNDFQKGDIAEGYSVSREKKESFPLTVTSAQKNPTAFYLCASSRGGQGASGNIQYFGAGTRLSVL.

CDR3 amino acids: CASSSHRGFYEQYF. For the CDR3, the DNA is TGTGCCAGCAGCTCCCACAGGGGGTTCTACGAGCAGTACTTC. This rearrangement joins TRBV7-2 to TRBJ2-7; 8 bases agree with TRBD1. V lost 4 bases and J lost 3; bases outside the gene matches: 5. The germline gives CDR1 SGHTA, CDR2 FQGNSA. The CDR3 has 14 residues.

The chain recombines TRBV13 with TRBJ2-7; the match to TRBD2 covers 8 bases. Germline CDR1 and CDR2: PRHDT and FYEKMQ (reference sequence). V gave up 5 bases and J gave up 3 bases; unmatched junction bases: 15. There are 17 residues in the CDR3. The CDR3 is CASSPGVAGGPLYEQYF. The CDR3 DNA follows: TGTGCCAGCAGCCCAGGGGTGGCGGGGGGTCCCCTCTACGAGCAGTACTTC.

The gene calls are TRBV7-3 and TRBJ2-1; 9 bases match TRBD1. CDR3 length: 16 amino acids. The germline V gene has CDR1 SGHTA and CDR2 FQGTGA. J lost 4 bases, V lost 1 base, and 5 bases had no gene match. CDR3 coding DNA: TGTGCCAGCAGCTTAATGGGACAGGGCTCTTACAATGAGCAGTTCTTC. This translates into CASSLMGQGSYNEQFF. Variable domain in full (rest from reference TRBV7-3 and TRBJ2-1): GAGVSQTPSNKVTEKGKYVELRCDPISGHTALYWYRQSLGQGPEFLIYFQGTGAADDSGLPNDRFFAVRPEGSVSTLKIQRTERGDSAVYLCASSLMGQGSYNEQFFGPGTRLTVL.

This clone showed up just once. The chain carries TRBV7-2 and TRBJ1-5; TRBD1 agrees at 10 bases. The junction had 11 bases not matched to a gene; V was cut back by 5 bases and J by 7 bases. CDR1 SGHTA and CDR2 FQGNSA come from the germline V gene. The CDR3 spans 16 residues. The chain's CDR3 is CASSDRDRGLEQPQHF. The CDR3 nucleotides read TGTGCCAGCAGCGACCGGGACAGGGGCCTAGAACAGCCCCAGCATTTT. The full variable domain, its missing parts supplied by reference TRBV7-2 and TRBJ1-5, is GAGVSQSPSNKVTEKGKDVELRCDPISGHTALYWYRQSLGQGLEFLIYFQGNSAPDKSGLPSDRFSAERTGGSVSTLTIQRTQQEDSAVYLCASSDRDRGLEQPQHFGDGTRLSIL.

The chain uses TRBV13 and TRBJ2-1, with a weak D call TRBD2 (5 bases). From germline, CDR1 is PRHDT and CDR2 FYEKMQ (reference sequence). The CDR3 runs 15 residues. Trimming removed 1 base at V and 4 bases at J, with 11 bases between. CDR3 in DNA: TGTGCCAGCAGCTTAGTTGAGGGAAGTTACAATGAGCAGTTCTTC. This translates into CASSLVEGSYNEQFF.

The chain links TRBV5-4 to TRBJ1-2; tentatively, D is TRBD1 (5 bases). Germline V gene data show CDR1 as SGHNT and CDR2 as YYREEE (reference sequence). Trimming cost V 4 bases and J 7 bases, with 14 bases left between them. This CDR3 comprises 13 residues. For the CDR3, the DNA is TGTGCCAGCAGCCCCTGGGGGGTAGGTGGCTACACCTTC. Protein product: CASSPWGVGGYTF.

The V call is TRBV19, the J call TRBJ1-2; no clear D gene. The V gene lost 3 bases and the J gene lost 3 bases, with 8 bases spanning the gap. Per the germline V gene, CDR1 is LNHDA and CDR2 is SQIVND (reference sequence). CDR3 length: 13 amino acids. The CDR3 DNA is TGTGCCAGTAGTATTATACCTTACTATGGCTACACCTTC. The encoded protein is CASSIIPYYGYTF.

This clone has more than one count but fewer than ten. The CDR3 protein is CASRGSGNSPLHF. DNA of the CDR3: TGTGCCAGCCGGGGTTCGGGTAATTCACCCCTCCACTTT. The chain links TRBV6-4 to TRBJ1-6; D is unclear. V lost 8 bases to trimming and J lost 6 bases, with 11 bases between them. CDR1 and CDR2 from the germline V gene are MRHNA and SNTAGT. CDR3 size: 13 residues.

This clone was seen a few times. CDR3 region: CSVAAGKYEQYF. The CDR3 DNA follows: TGCAGCGTTGCGGCAGGGAAGTACGAGCAGTACTTC. This chain links TRBV29-1 with TRBJ2-7; D perhaps matches TRBD1 (5 bases). V dropped 4 bases and J dropped 4 bases, with 11 bases sitting between them. Germline values: CDR1 SQVTM, CDR2 ANQGSEA. The CDR3 is 12 residues long.

The gene calls are TRBV9 and TRBJ1-6; D may be TRBD1 (5 bases). Germline V gene data show CDR1 as SGDLS and CDR2 as YYNGEE. V lost 4 bases, J lost 7 bases, and 18 bases lay in between. The CDR3 runs to 16 residues. CDR3 region: CASSPMVGGNNSPLHF. In DNA, the CDR3 is TGTGCCAGCAGCCCGATGGTGGGGGGGAACAATTCACCCCTCCACTTT.

This rearrangement joins TRBV4-1 to TRBJ2-3, with a possible D match to TRBD2 (6 bases). The V end lost 1 base, the J end lost 2 bases, and 10 bases lay between the germline ends. CDR1 is MGHRA, CDR2 YSYEKL, per germline. The CDR3 extends over 15 amino acids. CDR3 DNA: TGCGCCAGCAGCCAAGGGACTAAGTTCACAGATACGCAGTATTTT. Residues: CASSQGTKFTDTQYF.

J is TRBJ2-5 and V is TRBV5-4; 8 nucleotides agree with TRBD2. With V trimmed by 3 bases and J by 5 bases, 6 bases remained unmatched. The CDR3 spans 14 residues. Germline V lookup: CDR1 SGHNT, CDR2 YYREEE (reference sequence). This chain's CDR3 is CASSWRGVEETQYF. The CDR3 DNA reads as TGTGCCAGCAGCTGGCGGGGGGTGGAGGAGACCCAGTACTTC.

The genes are TRBV19 and TRBJ1-1, with D possibly TRBD1 on 6 matching bases. Germline V gene data show CDR1 as LNHDA and CDR2 as SQIVND (reference sequence). This CDR3 is 12 amino acids long. V lost 7 bases to trimming and J lost 7 bases, with 13 bases between them. CDR3 amino acids: CASTRGGREAFF. The CDR3 DNA sequence: TGTGCCAGTACCCGCGGGGGGCGTGAAGCTTTCTTT.

The chain is built from TRBV18 and TRBJ2-7; 8 nucleotides align to TRBD2. V lost 3 bases to trimming and J lost 2 bases; unmatched junction nucleotides: 9. The germline gives CDR1 KGHSH, CDR2 LQKENI. The CDR3 runs to 16 residues. CDR3: CASSPPGGRGPYEQYF. The CDR3 DNA follows: TGTGCCAGCTCACCCCCGGGGGGGCGCGGGCCCTACGAGCAGTACTTC.

There are a few counts of this clone. This chain joins TRBV27 and TRBJ1-4; TRBD1 aligns across 9 bases. The CDR3 is 17 amino acids. V shed 5 bases, J shed 3 bases, and the junction held 10 bases outside the gene matches. CDR1 is MNHEY, CDR2 SMNVEV, per germline (reference sequence). For the CDR3, the DNA is TGTGCCAGCAGTCCAACAGGGGGCAGGATAGCTAATGAAAAACTGTTTTTT. Its translation is CASSPTGGRIANEKLFF.

The chain combines TRBV5-1 with TRBJ2-7, with TRBD2 matching over 14 bases. The CDR3 totals 15 residues. Germline CDR1 is SGHRS and CDR2 is YFSETQ. V lost 0 bases, J lost 7 bases, and 3 bases stayed unmatched. The CDR3 DNA sequence: TGCGCCAGCAGCTTGGAGACTAGCGGGGGGGCGGAGCAGTACTTC. Translation gives CASSLETSGGAEQYF.

V gene TRBV7-2 combines with J gene TRBJ2-2; no firm D call. CDR1 is SGHTA and CDR2 is FQGNSA in the germline V gene. Trimming stripped 0 bases from V and 3 bases from J, with 8 bases between. The CDR3 length is 15 residues. CDR3 region: CASSLAGFYTGELFF. CDR3 sequence (DNA): TGTGCCAGCAGCTTAGCGGGGTTCTACACCGGGGAGCTGTTTTTT.